This T cell receptor beta chain is from a study of blood T cells in healthy people across ages. General study findings and limits: Across samples, TCR beta diversity tracked strongly with naive T cell percentage. Roughly linear declines in TCR beta diversity per million T cells occurred with age. Naive CD4+ cell counts and diversity both ran higher in long-lived than in aged donors.

Germline-derived CDR1 and CDR2 are SNHLY and FYNNEI. With 6 bases removed from V and 6 bases from J, the gap between germline ends came to 15 bases. The CDR3 is 14 residues long. On this clonotype itself: Its specificity is unknown.

Isolated per sample were at least 6 million PBMCs. Then a second PCR, running roughly 7 to 11 cycles, was carried out with a sample-barcoded 5' primer and a J-beta primer mix. TCRdb fed the 5' RACE reads into MiXCR, producing one record per CDR3 protein. The data hold some 290,000 distinct CDR3 sequences, with 25% to 30% observed a single time. The J gene is TRBJ2-1, the V gene TRBV2; D is undetermined. Sequenced sample: blood. The clonotype was recovered from a woman aged 70-85 years in good health. The CDR3 protein is CASSPRALRNEQFF. The CDR3 nucleotides are TGTGCCAGCAGCCCTCGGGCCCTGCGCAATGAGCAGTTCTTC.